This is a list of T cell receptor beta chains from one sample in a study of shared clonotypes between healthy human individuals. Assay used: immunoSEQ multiplex PCR; TCRdb lists only in-frame clones, some missing. The sample shows roughly 1,500,000 clones, nearly 99% of them seen only once. Sequenced sample: naive CD4+ T cells sorted from blood. The receptors come from a young man in good health. Each CDR3 is given with its conserved first and last residue. Each record gives: clone size, D gene, J gene, V gene, CDR3 protein, CDR3 DNA. A D gene is named only where the DNA matches it firmly. For some rows the clone size is stated as once, few or many, or as a class when expanded; others skip it.

abundance: .
d_gene: .
j_gene: TRBJ2-5
v_gene: TRBV5-6
CDR3aa: CASSEPRGDYWETQYF
CDR3nt: TGTGCCAGCAGCGAACCGAGGGGGGACTATTGGGAGACCCAGTACTTC

abundance: .
d_gene: .
j_gene: TRBJ1-1
v_gene: TRBV27
CDR3aa: CASSFSPNTEAFF
CDR3nt: TGTGCCAGCAGTTTTTCCCCGAACACTGAAGCTTTCTTT

abundance: .
d_gene: TRBD1
j_gene: TRBJ2-6
v_gene: TRBV5-1
CDR3aa: CASSSGTGSSGANVLTF
CDR3nt: TGCGCCAGCAGCTCCGGGACAGGGAGCTCTGGGGCCAACGTCCTGACTTTC

abundance: .
d_gene: .
j_gene: TRBJ2-2
v_gene: TRBV5-5
CDR3aa: CASSQVQGNTGELFF
CDR3nt: TGTGCCAGCAGCCAAGTACAGGGCAACACCGGGGAGCTGTTTTTT

abundance: .
d_gene: .
j_gene: TRBJ1-3
v_gene: TRBV28
CDR3aa: CASSPSGNTIYF
CDR3nt: TGTGCCAGCAGTCCCTCGGGAAACACCATATATTTT

abundance: .
d_gene: .
j_gene: TRBJ1-1
v_gene: TRBV4-1
CDR3aa: CASSQVAQGGTEAFF
CDR3nt: TGCGCCAGCAGCCAAGTTGCTCAGGGTGGCACTGAAGCTTTCTTT

abundance: .
d_gene: .
j_gene: TRBJ2-3
v_gene: TRBV27
CDR3aa: CASSKGTSTDTQYF
CDR3nt: TGTGCCAGCAGTAAGGGAACTAGCACAGATACGCAGTATTTT

abundance: .
d_gene: TRBD1
j_gene: TRBJ1-1
v_gene: TRBV18
CDR3aa: CASSVGTANTEAFF
CDR3nt: TGTGCCAGCTCCGTAGGGACAGCGAACACTGAAGCTTTCTTT

abundance: .
d_gene: TRBD2
j_gene: TRBJ2-3
v_gene: TRBV25-1
CDR3aa: CASSELLAGVGDTQYF
CDR3nt: TGTGCCAGCAGTGAACTCCTAGCGGGAGTAGGAGATACGCAGTATTTT

abundance: .
d_gene: TRBD1
j_gene: TRBJ2-1
v_gene: TRBV5-4
CDR3aa: CASSEGQGFKTSYNEQFF
CDR3nt: TGTGCCAGCAGCGAGGGACAGGGGTTTAAAACCTCCTACAATGAGCAGTTCTTC

abundance: .
d_gene: TRBD2
j_gene: TRBJ2-5
v_gene: TRBV12-5
CDR3aa: CASGFHTSGRAPLYF
CDR3nt: TGTGCTAGTGGTTTCCATACTAGCGGGAGGGCCCCCCTTTACTTC

abundance: .
d_gene: .
j_gene: TRBJ2-3
v_gene: TRBV5-1
CDR3aa: CASSLAGKLTDTQYF
CDR3nt: TGCGCCAGCAGCTTGGCAGGCAAGCTCACAGATACGCAGTATTTT

abundance: .
d_gene: .
j_gene: TRBJ1-1
v_gene: TRBV21-1
CDR3aa: CASSKFVGHGAFF
CDR3nt: .

abundance: .
d_gene: TRBD1
j_gene: TRBJ2-7
v_gene: TRBV6-1
CDR3aa: CASSGDRGDEQYF
CDR3nt: TGTGCCAGCAGTGGGGACAGGGGGGACGAGCAGTACTTC

abundance: .
d_gene: .
j_gene: TRBJ1-4
v_gene: TRBV5-1
CDR3aa: CASSFKGMATNEKLFF
CDR3nt: TGCGCCAGCAGCTTTAAGGGAATGGCAACTAATGAAAAACTGTTTTTT

abundance: .
d_gene: .
j_gene: TRBJ2-3
v_gene: TRBV7-9
CDR3aa: CASSSPGGARDTQYF
CDR3nt: TGTGCCAGCAGCTCCCCTGGAGGGGCGAGGGATACGCAGTATTTT

abundance: .
d_gene: TRBD2
j_gene: TRBJ2-7
v_gene: TRBV10-3
CDR3aa: CAISQPSGSGSPYF
CDR3nt: TGTGCCATCAGTCAACCTAGCGGGAGCGGTTCGCCGTACTTC

abundance: .
d_gene: TRBD1
j_gene: TRBJ1-4
v_gene: TRBV2
CDR3aa: CASSVIYNDRDNEKLFF
CDR3nt: TGTGCCAGCAGTGTCATTTATAATGACAGGGATAATGAAAAACTGTTTTTT

abundance: .
d_gene: .
j_gene: TRBJ2-2
v_gene: TRBV28
CDR3aa: CASSLGPAFGGELFF
CDR3nt: TGTGCCAGCAGTTTAGGTCCAGCTTTCGGCGGGGAGCTGTTTTTT

abundance: .
d_gene: TRBD1
j_gene: TRBJ2-7
v_gene: TRBV5-1
CDR3aa: CASSLDRAFHEQYF
CDR3nt: TGCGCCAGCAGCTTAGACAGGGCGTTCCACGAGCAGTACTTC

abundance: .
d_gene: TRBD1
j_gene: TRBJ1-2
v_gene: TRBV6-5
CDR3aa: CASSQGQAGGYTF
CDR3nt: TGTGCCAGCAGCCAGGGACAGGCGGGTGGCTACACCTTC

abundance: .
d_gene: TRBD2
j_gene: TRBJ2-7
v_gene: TRBV7-9
CDR3aa: CASSPESGRAPLEQYF
CDR3nt: TGTGCCAGCAGCCCGGAAAGCGGGAGGGCCCCACTCGAGCAGTACTTC

abundance: .
d_gene: .
j_gene: TRBJ1-1
v_gene: TRBV10-3
CDR3aa: CAISESRGIGTEAFF
CDR3nt: TGTGCCATCAGTGAGTCTCGGGGGATCGGCACTGAAGCTTTCTTT

abundance: .
d_gene: TRBD2
j_gene: TRBJ2-7
v_gene: TRBV5-4
CDR3aa: CASSETGTTYEQYF
CDR3nt: TGTGCCAGCAGCGAAACCGGGACTACCTACGAGCAGTACTTC

abundance: .
d_gene: TRBD1
j_gene: TRBJ2-7
v_gene: TRBV2
CDR3aa: CASSIGEGALSEQYF
CDR3nt: TGTGCCAGCTCTATTGGAGAGGGGGCTTTGTCTGAGCAGTACTTC

abundance: .
d_gene: .
j_gene: TRBJ1-2
v_gene: TRBV15
CDR3aa: CATSRDIALNYGYTF
CDR3nt: TGTGCCACCAGCAGGGACATAGCCCTGAACTATGGCTACACCTTC

abundance: .
d_gene: .
j_gene: TRBJ1-5
v_gene: TRBV28
CDR3aa: CASSLAGSRNQPQHF
CDR3nt: TGTGCCAGCAGTTTAGCAGGTTCCCGCAATCAGCCCCAGCATTTT

abundance: .
d_gene: TRBD1
j_gene: TRBJ2-4
v_gene: TRBV29-1
CDR3aa: CSVDHGQGAQAKNIQYF
CDR3nt: TGCAGCGTTGATCACGGACAGGGGGCCCAAGCCAAAAACATTCAGTACTTC

abundance: .
d_gene: TRBD1
j_gene: TRBJ2-7
v_gene: TRBV5-8
CDR3aa: CASSKQGTGTYEQYF
CDR3nt: TGTGCCAGCAGCAAACAGGGGACAGGGACCTACGAGCAGTACTTC

abundance: once
d_gene: TRBD1
j_gene: TRBJ1-3
v_gene: TRBV7-8
CDR3aa: CASSPRPRGPGNTIYF
CDR3nt: TGTGCCAGCAGCCCCCGGCCGAGGGGGCCTGGAAACACCATATATTTT

abundance: .
d_gene: TRBD2
j_gene: TRBJ2-7
v_gene: TRBV11-3
CDR3aa: CASSPLGTSGYYEQYF
CDR3nt: TGTGCCAGCAGCCCCCTTGGGACTAGCGGGTATTACGAGCAGTACTTC

abundance: .
d_gene: .
j_gene: TRBJ2-1
v_gene: TRBV9
CDR3aa: CASSVGPRGNEQFF
CDR3nt: TGTGCCAGCAGCGTAGGCCCCAGGGGCAATGAGCAGTTCTTC

abundance: once
d_gene: .
j_gene: TRBJ2-5
v_gene: TRBV29-1
CDR3aa: CSVALGRETQYF
CDR3nt: TGCAGCGTTGCGTTGGGACGGGAGACCCAGTACTTC

abundance: .
d_gene: .
j_gene: TRBJ1-1
v_gene: TRBV29-1
CDR3aa: CSVAQTNGENTEAFF
CDR3nt: TGCAGCGTCGCCCAAACAAATGGGGAGAACACTGAAGCTTTCTTT

abundance: .
d_gene: TRBD1
j_gene: TRBJ1-4
v_gene: TRBV5-1
CDR3aa: CASSFSGGEEKLFF
CDR3nt: TGCGCCAGCAGCTTTTCAGGGGGAGAGGAAAAACTGTTTTTT

abundance: .
d_gene: .
j_gene: TRBJ1-1
v_gene: TRBV7-9
CDR3aa: CASSSWLLREKEAFF
CDR3nt: TGTGCCAGCAGCTCCTGGTTACTCCGGGAAAAAGAAGCTTTCTTT

abundance: .
d_gene: TRBD1
j_gene: TRBJ2-7
v_gene: TRBV5-1
CDR3aa: CASSPRTGRTYEQYF
CDR3nt: TGCGCCAGCAGCCCCCGGACAGGGCGAACCTACGAGCAGTACTTC